This T cell receptor (beta chain) was documented in a study of T cells in Graves' hyperthyroidism and ophthalmopathy. At the level of the study: Peripheral blood draws took place at initial diagnosis, ahead of any treatment.

Trimming shortened V by 3 bases and J by 2 bases, and 15 bases separated the two germline ends. The germline V gene encodes CDR1 SGHRS and CDR2 YFSETQ. CDR3 length: 15 amino acids. Amplified TCR beta CDR3 regions came from RNA transcripts. TCR CDR3 regions were first amplified by RT-PCR with HTBI primers. Each CDR3 protein is one row after TCRdb ran MiXCR on the multiplex PCR reads. This sample has roughly 420,000 distinct CDR3 sequences, with around a sixth found just once. This clonotype was detected many times. Its antigen remains unidentified. Study results and limitations: Blood also carried most thyroid clonotypes expanded above 0.001.

Patients were excluded because of uncontrolled infection, other autoimmune disease, pregnancy or lactation. This receptor was taken from a woman under 30 with Graves' hyperthyroidism. The sequencing sample was made of blood. V and J are TRBV5-1 and TRBJ2-7; D is unclear. The CDR3: CASSSARTLTYEQYF. The CDR3 bases are TGCGCCAGCAGCTCCGCTCGGACGCTTACCTACGAGCAGTACTTC.